The text below deals with one T cell receptor (beta chain). CDR1 MNHNY and CDR2 SVGAGI come from the germline V gene (reference sequence). This CDR3 spans 13 amino acids. V lost 2 bases and J 5 bases, leaving 6 bases between the germline ends. This specimen belongs to a study of cytomegalovirus exposure and HLA in healthy donors. Background on the study: Of over 300 genotyped donors, about 81% clustered with self-reported Caucasian donors.

The PCR contained 60 Vbeta and 13 Jbeta primers. Clones were read by immunoSEQ multiplex PCR, and TCRdb kept only the in-frame ones, dropping some. The data contain about 160,000 clones, more than 80% of them seen just once; the ten biggest clones take up approximately 2.4%. The chain has TRBV6-6 and TRBJ1-4; the D is unclear. The sample taken for sequencing was PBMCs. The origin of this receptor is a male donor in good health and CMV-seronegative. The DNA of the CDR3 is TGTGCCAGCAGTTACAGGGAGAATGAAAAACTGTTTTTT. Translation: CASSYRENEKLFF.